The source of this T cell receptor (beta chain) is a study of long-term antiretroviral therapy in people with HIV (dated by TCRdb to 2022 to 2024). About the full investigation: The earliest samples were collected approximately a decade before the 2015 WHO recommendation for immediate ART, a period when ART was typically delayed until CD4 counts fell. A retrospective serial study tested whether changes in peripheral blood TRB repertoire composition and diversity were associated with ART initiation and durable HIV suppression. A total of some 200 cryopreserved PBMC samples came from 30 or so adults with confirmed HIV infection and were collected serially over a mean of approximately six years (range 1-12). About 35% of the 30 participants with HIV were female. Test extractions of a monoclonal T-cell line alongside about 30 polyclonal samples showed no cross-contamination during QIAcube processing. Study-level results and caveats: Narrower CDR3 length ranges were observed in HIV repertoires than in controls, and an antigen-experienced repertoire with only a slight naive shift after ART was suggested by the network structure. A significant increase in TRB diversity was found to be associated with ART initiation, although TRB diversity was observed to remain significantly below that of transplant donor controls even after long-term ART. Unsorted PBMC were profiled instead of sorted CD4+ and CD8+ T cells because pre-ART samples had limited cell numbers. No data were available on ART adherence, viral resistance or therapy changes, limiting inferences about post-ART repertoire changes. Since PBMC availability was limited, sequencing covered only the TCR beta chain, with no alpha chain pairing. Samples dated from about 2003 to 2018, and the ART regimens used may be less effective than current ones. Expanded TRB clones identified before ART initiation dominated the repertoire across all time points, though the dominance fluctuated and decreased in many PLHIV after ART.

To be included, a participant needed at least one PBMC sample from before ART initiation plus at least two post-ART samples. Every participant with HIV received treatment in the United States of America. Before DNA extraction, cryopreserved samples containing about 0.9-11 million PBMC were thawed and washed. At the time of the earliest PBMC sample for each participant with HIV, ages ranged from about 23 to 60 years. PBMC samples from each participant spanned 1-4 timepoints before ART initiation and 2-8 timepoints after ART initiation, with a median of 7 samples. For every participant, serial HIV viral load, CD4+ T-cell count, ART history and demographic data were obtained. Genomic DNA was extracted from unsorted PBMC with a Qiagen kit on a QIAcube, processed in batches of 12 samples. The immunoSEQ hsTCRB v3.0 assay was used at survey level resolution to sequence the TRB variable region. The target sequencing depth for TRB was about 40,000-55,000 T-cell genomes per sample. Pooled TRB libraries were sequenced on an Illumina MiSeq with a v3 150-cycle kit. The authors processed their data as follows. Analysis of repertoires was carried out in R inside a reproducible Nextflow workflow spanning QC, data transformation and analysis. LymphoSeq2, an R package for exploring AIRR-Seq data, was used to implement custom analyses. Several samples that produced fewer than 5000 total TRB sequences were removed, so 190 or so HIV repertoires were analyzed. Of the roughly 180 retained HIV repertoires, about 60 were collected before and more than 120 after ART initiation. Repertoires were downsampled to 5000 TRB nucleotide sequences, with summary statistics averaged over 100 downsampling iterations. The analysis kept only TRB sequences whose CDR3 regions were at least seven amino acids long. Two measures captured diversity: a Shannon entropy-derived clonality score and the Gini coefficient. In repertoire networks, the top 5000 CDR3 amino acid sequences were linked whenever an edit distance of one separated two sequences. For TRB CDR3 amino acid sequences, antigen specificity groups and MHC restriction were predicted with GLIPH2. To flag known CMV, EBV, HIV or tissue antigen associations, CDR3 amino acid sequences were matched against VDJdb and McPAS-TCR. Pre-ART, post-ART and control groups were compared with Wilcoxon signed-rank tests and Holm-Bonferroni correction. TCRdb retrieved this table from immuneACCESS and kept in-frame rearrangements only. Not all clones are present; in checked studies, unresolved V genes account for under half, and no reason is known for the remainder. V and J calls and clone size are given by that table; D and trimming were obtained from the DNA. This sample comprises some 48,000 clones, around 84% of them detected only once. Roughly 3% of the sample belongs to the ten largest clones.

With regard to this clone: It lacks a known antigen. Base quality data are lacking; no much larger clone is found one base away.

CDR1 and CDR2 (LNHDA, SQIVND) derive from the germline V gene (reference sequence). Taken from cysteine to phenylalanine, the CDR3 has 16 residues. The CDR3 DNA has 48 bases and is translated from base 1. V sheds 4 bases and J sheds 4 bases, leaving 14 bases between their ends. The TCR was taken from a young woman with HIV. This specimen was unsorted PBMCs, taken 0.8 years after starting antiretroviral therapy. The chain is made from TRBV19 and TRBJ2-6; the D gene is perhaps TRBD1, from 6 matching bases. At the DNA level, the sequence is TGTGCCAGTAGTAGGCTAACAGGGCCCGGGGCCAACGTCCTGACTTTC. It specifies CASSRLTGPGANVLTF.